The rows below give T cell receptor beta chains drawn from one sample of a study of cytomegalovirus exposure and HLA in healthy donors. Clones were read by immunoSEQ multiplex PCR, and TCRdb kept only the in-frame ones, dropping some. The sample holds 65,000 to 85,000 clones. Sequencing was carried out using PBMCs. Receptor source: a female donor in good health and CMV-seropositive. CDR3s include the opening cysteine and the closing phenylalanine or tryptophan. D genes are given only for firm matches.

TRBJ2-6 | TRBV27 | . | TGTGCCAGCAGTTCGACAGGCTTCTCTGGGGCCAACGTCCTGACTTTC | CASSSTGFSGANVLTF
TRBJ2-1 | TRBV6-1 | . | TGTGCCAGCAGTGTAAACAGGAATGAGCAGTTCTTC | CASSVNRNEQFF
TRBJ2-7 | TRBV4-3 | . | TGCGCCAGCAGCCAAGTCTTCGGTAGCGCCCCAACATCCTACGAGCAGTACTTC | CASSQVFGSAPTSYEQYF
TRBJ2-7 | TRBV4-3 | TRBD2 | TGCGCCAGCAGCCAAGTATACGGGGGGGGCTCCTACGAGCAGTACTTC | CASSQVYGGGSYEQYF
TRBJ2-6 | TRBV4-2 | . | TGTGCCAGCAGCCAACAGGGCTCTGGGGCCAACGTCCTGACTTTC | CASSQQGSGANVLTF
TRBJ2-3 | TRBV4-3 | TRBD2 | TGCGCCAGCAGCCAAGGGGAAGCGGGGGGGCAGTATTTT | CASSQGEAGGQYF
TRBJ2-2 | TRBV9 | TRBD2 | TGTGCCAGCAGCGTACTAGCGGGGGATGCCGGGGAGCTGTTTTTT | CASSVLAGDAGELFF
TRBJ2-7 | TRBV25-1 | . | TGTGCCAGCAGTGAATCGGGGATTACCACCTACGAGCAGTACTTC | CASSESGITTYEQYF
TRBJ1-1 | TRBV18 | . | TGTGCCAGCTCACCACTAATTCGCCGGGGGGGAGGGACTGAAGCTTTCTTT | CASSPLIRRGGGTEAFF
TRBJ1-5 | TRBV4-1 | . | TGCGCCAGCAGCCAAGGGACAGGCAATCAGCCCCAGCATTTT | CASSQGTGNQPQHF
TRBJ2-2 | TRBV28 | . | TGTGCCAGCAAGGGCGGGGCGAACACCGGGGAGCTGTTTTTT | CASKGGANTGELFF
TRBJ2-5 | TRBV10-3 | . | TGTGCCACCCAGGGGATACAAGAGACCCAGTACTTC | CATQGIQETQYF
TRBJ2-7 | TRBV18 | . | TGTGCCAGCTCACCACTCACAGGGATGAGCGAGCAGTACTTC | CASSPLTGMSEQYF
TRBJ1-1 | TRBV28 | TRBD1 | TGTGCCAGCAGTTCGGGACAGGGGGACAACAGGGAAGCTTTCTTT | CASSSGQGDNREAFF
TRBJ2-3 | TRBV5-1 | TRBD2 | TGCGCCAGCAGCCTAGGGACTAGCGGGAGCACAGATACGCAGTATTTT | CASSLGTSGSTDTQYF
TRBJ1-2 | TRBV7-9 | . | TGTGCCAGCAGCCGCTCTTCGGAGAACTATGGCTACACCTTC | CASSRSSENYGYTF